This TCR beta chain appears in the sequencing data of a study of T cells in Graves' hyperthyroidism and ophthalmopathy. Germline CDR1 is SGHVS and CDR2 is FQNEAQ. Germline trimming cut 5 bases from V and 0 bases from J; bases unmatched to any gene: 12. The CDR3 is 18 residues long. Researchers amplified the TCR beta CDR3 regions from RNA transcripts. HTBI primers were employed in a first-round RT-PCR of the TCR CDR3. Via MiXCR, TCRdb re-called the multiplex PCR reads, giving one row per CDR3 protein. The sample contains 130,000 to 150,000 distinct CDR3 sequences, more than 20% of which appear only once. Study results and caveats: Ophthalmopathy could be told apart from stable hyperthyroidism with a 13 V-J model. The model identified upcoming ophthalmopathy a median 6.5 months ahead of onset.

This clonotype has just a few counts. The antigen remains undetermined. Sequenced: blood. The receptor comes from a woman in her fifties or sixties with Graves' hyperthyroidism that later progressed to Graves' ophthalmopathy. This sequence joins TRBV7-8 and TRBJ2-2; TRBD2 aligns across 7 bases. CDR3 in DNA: TGTGCCAGCAGCAGCTTGGTCGGGACTAATGCGAACACCGGGGAGCTGTTTTTT. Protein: CASSSLVGTNANTGELFF.